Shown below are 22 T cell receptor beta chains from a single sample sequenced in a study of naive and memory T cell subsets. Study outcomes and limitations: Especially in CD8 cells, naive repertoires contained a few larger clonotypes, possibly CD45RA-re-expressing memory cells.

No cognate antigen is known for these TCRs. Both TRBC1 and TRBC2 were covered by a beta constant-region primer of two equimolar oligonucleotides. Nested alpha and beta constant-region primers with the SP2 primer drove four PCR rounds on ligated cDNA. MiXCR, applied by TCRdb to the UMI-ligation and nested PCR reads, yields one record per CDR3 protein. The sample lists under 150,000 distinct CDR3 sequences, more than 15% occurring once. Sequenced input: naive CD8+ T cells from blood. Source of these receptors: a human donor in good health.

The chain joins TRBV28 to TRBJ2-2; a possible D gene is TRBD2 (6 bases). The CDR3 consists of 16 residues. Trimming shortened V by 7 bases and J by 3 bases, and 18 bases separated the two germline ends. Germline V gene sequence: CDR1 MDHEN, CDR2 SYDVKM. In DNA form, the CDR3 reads TGTGCCAGCACCCGCTCGGGGGACGTCTACACCGGGGAGCTGTTTTTT. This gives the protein CASTRSGDVYTGELFF.

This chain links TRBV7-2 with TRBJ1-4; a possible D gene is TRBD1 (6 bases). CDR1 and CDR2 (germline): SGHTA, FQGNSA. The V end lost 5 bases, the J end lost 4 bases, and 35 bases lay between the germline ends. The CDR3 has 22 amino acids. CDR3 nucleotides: TGTGCCAGCAGCCCCATCCGTTTTGGGGGCTCGGCCTTGGGGACGGATAATGAAAAACTGTTTTTT. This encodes CASSPIRFGGSALGTDNEKLFF.

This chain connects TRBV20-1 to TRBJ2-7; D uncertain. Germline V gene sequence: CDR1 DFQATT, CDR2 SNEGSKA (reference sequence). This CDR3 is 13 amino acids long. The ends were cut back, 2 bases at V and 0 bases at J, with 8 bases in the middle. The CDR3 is CSARYFYSYEQYF. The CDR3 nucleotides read TGCAGTGCTAGATACTTCTACTCCTACGAGCAGTACTTC.

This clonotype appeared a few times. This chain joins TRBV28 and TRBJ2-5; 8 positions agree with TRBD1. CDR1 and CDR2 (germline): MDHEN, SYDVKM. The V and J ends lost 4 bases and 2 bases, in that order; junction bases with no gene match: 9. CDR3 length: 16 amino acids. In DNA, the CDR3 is TGTGCCAGCAGTTCCACTCGGACAGGGCCTCAAGAGACCCAGTACTTC. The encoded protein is CASSSTRTGPQETQYF.

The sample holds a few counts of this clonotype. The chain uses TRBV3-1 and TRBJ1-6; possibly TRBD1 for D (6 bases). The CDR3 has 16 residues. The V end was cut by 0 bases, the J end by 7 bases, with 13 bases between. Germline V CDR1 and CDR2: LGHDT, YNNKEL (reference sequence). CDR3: CASSQEDSGWNSPLHF. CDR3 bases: TGTGCCAGCAGCCAAGAGGACAGTGGTTGGAATTCACCCCTCCACTTT.

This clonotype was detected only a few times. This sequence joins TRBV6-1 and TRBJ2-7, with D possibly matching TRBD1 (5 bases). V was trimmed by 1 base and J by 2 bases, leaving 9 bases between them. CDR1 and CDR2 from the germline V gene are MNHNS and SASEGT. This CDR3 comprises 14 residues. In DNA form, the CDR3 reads TGTGCCAGCAGTGAAGGGGCAGGGCCCTACGAGCAGTACTTC. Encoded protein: CASSEGAGPYEQYF.

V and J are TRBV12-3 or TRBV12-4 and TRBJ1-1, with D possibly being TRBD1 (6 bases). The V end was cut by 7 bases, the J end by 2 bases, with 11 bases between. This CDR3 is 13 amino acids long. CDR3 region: CASMKGGNTEAFF. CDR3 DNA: TGTGCCAGCATGAAGGGGGGTAACACTGAAGCTTTCTTT.

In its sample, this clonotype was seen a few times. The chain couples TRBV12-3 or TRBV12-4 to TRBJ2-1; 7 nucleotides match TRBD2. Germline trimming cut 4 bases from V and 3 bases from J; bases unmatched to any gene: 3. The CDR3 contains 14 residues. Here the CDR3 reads CASSSGTIYNEQFF. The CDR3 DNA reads TGTGCCAGCAGTTCCGGGACTATCTACAATGAGCAGTTCTTC.

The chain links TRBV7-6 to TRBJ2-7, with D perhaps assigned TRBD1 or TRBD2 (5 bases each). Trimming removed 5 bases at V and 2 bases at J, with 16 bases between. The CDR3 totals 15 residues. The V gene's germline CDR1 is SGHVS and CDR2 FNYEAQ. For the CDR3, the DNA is TGTGCCAGCAGCCCCGGGACGCTCCCCACCTACGAGCAGTACTTC. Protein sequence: CASSPGTLPTYEQYF.

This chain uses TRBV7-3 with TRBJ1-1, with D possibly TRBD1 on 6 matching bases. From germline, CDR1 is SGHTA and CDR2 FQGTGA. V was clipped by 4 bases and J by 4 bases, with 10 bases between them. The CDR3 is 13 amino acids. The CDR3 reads CASSSPDSTEAFF. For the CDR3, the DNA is TGTGCCAGCAGCTCCCCGGACAGCACTGAAGCTTTCTTT.

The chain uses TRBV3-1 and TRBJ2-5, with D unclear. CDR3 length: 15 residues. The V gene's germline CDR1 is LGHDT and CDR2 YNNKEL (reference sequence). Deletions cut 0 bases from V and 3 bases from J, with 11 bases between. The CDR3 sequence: CASSQDLESEETQYF. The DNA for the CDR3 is TGTGCCAGCAGCCAAGATCTAGAGTCGGAAGAGACCCAGTACTTC.

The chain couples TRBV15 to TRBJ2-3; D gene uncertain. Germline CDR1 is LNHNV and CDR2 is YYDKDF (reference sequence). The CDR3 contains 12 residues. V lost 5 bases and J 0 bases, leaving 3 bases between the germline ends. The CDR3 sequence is CATSPSTDTQYF. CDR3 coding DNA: TGTGCCACCAGCCCAAGCACAGATACGCAGTATTTT. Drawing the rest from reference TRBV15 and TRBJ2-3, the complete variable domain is DAMVIQNPRYQVTQFGKPVTLSCSQTLNHNVMYWYQQKSSQAPKLLFHYYDKDFNNEADTPDNFQSRRPNTSFCFLDIRSPGLGDTAMYLCATSPSTDTQYFGPGTRLTVL.

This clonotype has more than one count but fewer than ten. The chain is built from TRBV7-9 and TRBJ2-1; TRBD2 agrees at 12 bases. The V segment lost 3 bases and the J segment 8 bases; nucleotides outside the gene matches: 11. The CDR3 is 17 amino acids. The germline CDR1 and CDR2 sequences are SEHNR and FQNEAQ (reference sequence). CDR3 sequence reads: CASSFPGLAGYIDEQFF. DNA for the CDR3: TGTGCCAGCAGCTTTCCTGGACTAGCGGGGTACATCGATGAGCAGTTCTTC.

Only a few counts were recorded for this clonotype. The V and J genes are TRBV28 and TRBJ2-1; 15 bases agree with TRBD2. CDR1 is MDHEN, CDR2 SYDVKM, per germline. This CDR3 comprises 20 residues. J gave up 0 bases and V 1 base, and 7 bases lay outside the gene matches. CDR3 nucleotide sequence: TGTGCCAGCAGTTTATACGTAGGGACTAGCGGGAGGACCTCCTACAATGAGCAGTTCTTC. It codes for CASSLYVGTSGRTSYNEQFF.

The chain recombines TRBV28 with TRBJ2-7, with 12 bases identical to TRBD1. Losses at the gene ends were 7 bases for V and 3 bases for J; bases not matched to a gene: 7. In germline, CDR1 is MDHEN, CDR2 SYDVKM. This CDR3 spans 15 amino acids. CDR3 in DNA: TGTGCCAGCACCAAAGGGACAGGGGGCTTCTACGAGCAGTACTTC. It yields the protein CASTKGTGGFYEQYF.

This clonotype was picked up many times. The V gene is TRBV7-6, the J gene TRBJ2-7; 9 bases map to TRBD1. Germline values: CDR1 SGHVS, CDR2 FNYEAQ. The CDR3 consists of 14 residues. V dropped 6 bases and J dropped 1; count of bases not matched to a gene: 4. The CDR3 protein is CASSSGTGSYEQYF. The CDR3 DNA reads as TGTGCCAGCAGTTCCGGGACAGGGTCCTACGAGCAGTACTTC.

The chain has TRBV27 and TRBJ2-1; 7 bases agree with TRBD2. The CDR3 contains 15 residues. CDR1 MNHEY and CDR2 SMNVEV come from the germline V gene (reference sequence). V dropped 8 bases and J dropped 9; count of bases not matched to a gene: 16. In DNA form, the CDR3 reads TGTGCCAGCGGAACCCTAGGCGGGAGACTCAGTGAGCAGTTCTTC. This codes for CASGTLGGRLSEQFF.

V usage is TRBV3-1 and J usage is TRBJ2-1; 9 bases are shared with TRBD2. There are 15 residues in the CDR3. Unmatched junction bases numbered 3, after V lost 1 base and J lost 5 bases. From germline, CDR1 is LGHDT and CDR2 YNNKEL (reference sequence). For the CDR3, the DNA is TGTGCCAGCAGCCAAGGGACTAGCGTAAACAATGAGCAGTTCTTC. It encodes CASSQGTSVNNEQFF.

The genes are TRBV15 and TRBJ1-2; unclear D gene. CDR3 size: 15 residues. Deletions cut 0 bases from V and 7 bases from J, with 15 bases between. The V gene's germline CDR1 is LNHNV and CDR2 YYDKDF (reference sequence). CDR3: CATSREGMERGGYTF. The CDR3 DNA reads TGTGCCACCAGCAGAGAAGGCATGGAGCGGGGTGGCTACACCTTC. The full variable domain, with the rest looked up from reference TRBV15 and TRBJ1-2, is DAMVIQNPRYQVTQFGKPVTLSCSQTLNHNVMYWYQQKSSQAPKLLFHYYDKDFNNEADTPDNFQSRRPNTSFCFLDIRSPGLGDTAMYLCATSREGMERGGYTFGSGTRLTVV.

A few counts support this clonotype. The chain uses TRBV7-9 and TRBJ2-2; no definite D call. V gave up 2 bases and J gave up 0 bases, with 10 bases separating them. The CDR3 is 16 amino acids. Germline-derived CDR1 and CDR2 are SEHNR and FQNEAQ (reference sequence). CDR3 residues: CASSLFADANTGELFF. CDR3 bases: TGTGCCAGCAGCTTATTCGCTGACGCGAACACCGGGGAGCTGTTTTTT.

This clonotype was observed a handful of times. CDR3 nucleotides: TGTGCCAGCATCAGACAGGGGATGAACACTGAAGCTTTCTTT. Translated: CASIRQGMNTEAFF. The chain links TRBV6-2 or TRBV6-3 to TRBJ1-1, with 8 bases aligning to TRBD1. Germline CDR1 is MNHEY and CDR2 is SVGEGT. The V gene end was trimmed by 7 bases and the J gene end by 0 bases; junction bases not matched to a gene: 4. The CDR3 sequence is 14 residues long.

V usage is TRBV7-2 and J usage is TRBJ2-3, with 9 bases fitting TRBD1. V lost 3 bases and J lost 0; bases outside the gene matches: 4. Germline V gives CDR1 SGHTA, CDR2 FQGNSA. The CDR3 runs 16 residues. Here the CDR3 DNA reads TGTGCCAGCAGCTTCGGACAGGGGTCTAGCACAGATACGCAGTATTTT. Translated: CASSFGQGSSTDTQYF.